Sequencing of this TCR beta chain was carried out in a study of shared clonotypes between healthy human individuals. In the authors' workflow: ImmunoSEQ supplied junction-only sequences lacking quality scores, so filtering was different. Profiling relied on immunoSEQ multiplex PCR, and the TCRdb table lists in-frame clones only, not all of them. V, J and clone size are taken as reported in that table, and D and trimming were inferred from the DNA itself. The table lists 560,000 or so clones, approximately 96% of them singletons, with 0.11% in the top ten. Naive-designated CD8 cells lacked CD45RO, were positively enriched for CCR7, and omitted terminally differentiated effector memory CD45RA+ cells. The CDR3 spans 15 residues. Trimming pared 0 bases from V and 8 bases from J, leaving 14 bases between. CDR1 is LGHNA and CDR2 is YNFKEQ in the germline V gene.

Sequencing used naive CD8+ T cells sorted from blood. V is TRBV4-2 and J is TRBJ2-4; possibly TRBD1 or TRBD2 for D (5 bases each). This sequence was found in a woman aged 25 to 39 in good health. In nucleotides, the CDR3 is TGTGCCAGCAGCCAAGATAGAAGGGACGGCGACATTCAGTACTTC. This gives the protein CASSQDRRDGDIQYF.